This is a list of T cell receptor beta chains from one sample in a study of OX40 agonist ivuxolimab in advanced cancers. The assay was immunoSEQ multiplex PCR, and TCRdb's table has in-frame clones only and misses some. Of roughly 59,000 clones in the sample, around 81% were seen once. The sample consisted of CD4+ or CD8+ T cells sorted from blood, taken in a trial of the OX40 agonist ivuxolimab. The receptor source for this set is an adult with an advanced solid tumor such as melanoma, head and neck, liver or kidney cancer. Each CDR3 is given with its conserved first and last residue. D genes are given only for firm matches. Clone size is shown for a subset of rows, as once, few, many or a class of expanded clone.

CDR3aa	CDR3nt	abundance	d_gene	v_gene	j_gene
CASSRRMNTEAFF	TGTGCCAGCAGCCGTAGAATGAACACTGAAGCTTTCTTT	few	NA	TRBV7-6	TRBJ1-1
CASSIGQLNYGYTF	TGTGCCAGTAGTATAGGCCAGCTTAACTATGGCTACACCTTC	NA	NA	TRBV19	TRBJ1-2
CASRTGSTDTQYF	TGTGCCAGTCGGACAGGGTCCACAGATACGCAGTATTTT	NA	TRBD1	TRBV7-2	TRBJ2-3
CASSSGAGRETQYF	TGCGCCAGCAGCTCAGGCGCGGGGCGGGAGACCCAGTACTTC	NA	NA	TRBV5-1	TRBJ2-5
CASTAEALSSYNEQFF	TGTGCCAGCACAGCGGAGGCCCTTAGCTCCTACAATGAGCAGTTCTTC	NA	NA	TRBV9	TRBJ2-1
CASSQDKASWFF	TGTGCCAGCAGCCAAGATAAAGCTAGTTGGTTCTTC	NA	NA	TRBV4-2	TRBJ2-1
CASSDSKASGGLKANTGELFF	TGTGCCAGCAGTGATAGTAAGGCTAGCGGGGGACTAAAAGCGAACACCGGGGAGCTGTTTTTT	NA	TRBD2	TRBV2	TRBJ2-2
CASSLVASYEQYF	TGTGCCAGCAGCTTGGTGGCCTCCTACGAGCAGTACTTC	NA	NA	TRBV5-6	TRBJ2-7
CASSQGRGSSYEQYF	TGCGCCAGCAGCCAAGGTCGGGGATCCTCCTACGAGCAGTACTTC	NA	NA	TRBV4-1	TRBJ2-7
CASSLPLGGGGPWRNTQYF	TGTGCCAGCAGCTTACCCCTAGGGGGCGGGGGGCCCTGGCGGAATACGCAGTATTTT	NA	NA	TRBV7-2	TRBJ2-3
CAWNDGRVNGQFF	TGTGCCTGGAACGACGGGAGGGTCAATGGGCAGTTCTTC	NA	TRBD2	TRBV30	TRBJ2-1
CAWRGDNNSPLHF	TGTGCCTGGAGAGGAGACAATAATTCACCCCTCCACTTT	few	NA	TRBV30	TRBJ1-6
CASSESESHEQYF	TGTGCCAGCAGTGAATCAGAGTCCCACGAGCAGTACTTC	once	NA	TRBV2	TRBJ2-7
CASSYGFYNEQFF	TGTGCCAGCAGTTATGGATTCTACAATGAGCAGTTCTTC	NA	NA	TRBV2	TRBJ2-1
CASSQDWGKLVGYTF	TGCGCCAGCAGCCAAGATTGGGGGAAGTTGGTTGGCTACACCTTC	NA	NA	TRBV4-1	TRBJ1-2
CASSWAALTDTQYF	TGTGCCAGCAGCTGGGCCGCCCTCACAGATACGCAGTATTTT	NA	NA	TRBV7-2	TRBJ2-3
CSVEKGAGNVLTF	TGCAGCGTTGAAAAGGGGGCTGGGAACGTCCTGACTTTC	NA	TRBD1	TRBV29-1	TRBJ2-6
CAWSVPGLNIQYF	TGTGCCTGGAGTGTCCCGGGACTTAACATTCAGTACTTC	once	NA	TRBV30	TRBJ2-4
CSARHVTGELFF	TGCAGCGCTCGACATGTAACCGGGGAGCTGTTTTTT	NA	NA	TRBV29-1	TRBJ2-2
CASSLVWTGINEKLFF	TGTGCCAGCAGCTTGGTCTGGACAGGGATTAATGAAAAACTGTTTTTT	NA	TRBD1	TRBV5-8	TRBJ1-4
CASSYGSGGGETQYF	TGTGCCAGCAGTTACGGTAGCGGGGGTGGGGAGACCCAGTACTTC	NA	TRBD2	TRBV6-5	TRBJ2-5
CASSPPLRPGANTEAFF	TGTGCCAGTAGTCCCCCCTTACGGCCAGGAGCGAACACTGAAGCTTTCTTT	NA	NA	TRBV19	TRBJ1-1
CASSLQGLAAQETQYF	TGTGCCAGCAGTTTACAGGGACTAGCGGCGCAAGAGACCCAGTACTTC	NA	TRBD2	TRBV27	TRBJ2-5
CASSEGANLKAFF	TGTGCCAGCAGTGAAGGGGCGAATTTGAAAGCTTTCTTT	NA	NA	TRBV2	TRBJ1-1
CASNEGYEQYF	TGTGCCAGCAATGAGGGCTACGAGCAGTACTTC	NA	NA	TRBV6-5	TRBJ2-7
CASSYGGYEQFF	TGTGCCAGCAGTTATGGGGGCTATGAGCAGTTCTTC	NA	NA	TRBV6-5	TRBJ2-1
CASTARYEGANYGYTF	TGTGCCAGCACCGCCCGGTACGAGGGGGCTAACTATGGCTACACCTTC	NA	NA	TRBV7-9	TRBJ1-2
CAISEIGGANVLTF	TGTGCCATCAGTGAAATAGGTGGGGCCAACGTCCTGACTTTC	NA	NA	TRBV10-3	TRBJ2-6
CATSRDSTVGNTIYF	TGTGCCACCAGCAGAGACTCCACGGTGGGAAACACCATATATTTT	once	NA	TRBV15	TRBJ1-3
CASSLTVGSYNEQFF	TGTGCCAGCAGCTTAACTGTGGGTTCCTACAATGAGCAGTTCTTC	NA	NA	TRBV7-2	TRBJ2-1
CASSLNDRGNQPQHF	TGTGCCAGCAGCTTGAACGACCGTGGCAATCAGCCCCAGCATTTT	NA	NA	TRBV5-6	TRBJ1-5
CASSPLSGANVLTF	TGTGCCAGCAGTCCCCTCTCTGGGGCCAACGTCCTGACTTTC	NA	NA	TRBV6-5	TRBJ2-6
CASSVGAHLGQTGRDTGELFF	TGTGCCAGCAGCGTAGGGGCACATTTGGGGCAGACAGGGCGGGACACCGGGGAGCTGTTTTTT	NA	TRBD1	TRBV9	TRBJ2-2
CASSSNSPTGTLYEQYF	TGTGCCAGCAGCTCTAACTCACCGACAGGGACATTGTACGAGCAGTACTTC	NA	TRBD1	TRBV7-9	TRBJ2-7
CASSPAGTNYGYTF	TGTGCCAGCAGCCCGGCAGGGACCAACTATGGCTACACCTTC	NA	NA	TRBV5-8	TRBJ1-2
CASTESAYEQYF	TGTGCCAGCACCGAGTCGGCCTACGAGCAGTACTTC	NA	NA	TRBV6-5	TRBJ2-7
CASSLGSFGRANYGYTF	TGTGCCAGCAGTTTAGGTTCGTTTGGTAGGGCAAACTATGGCTACACCTTC	NA	NA	TRBV27	TRBJ1-2
CASSPTRATGELFF	TGTGCCAGCAGTCCGACGCGGGCCACCGGGGAGCTGTTTTTT	once	NA	TRBV6-5	TRBJ2-2
CASSFGRGTDTQYF	TGTGCCAGCAGTTTTGGCAGGGGAACAGATACGCAGTATTTT	NA	NA	TRBV27	TRBJ2-3
CASSLGEYGYTF	TGTGCCAGTAGTTTAGGTGAATATGGCTACACCTTC	NA	NA	TRBV19	TRBJ1-2
CASSQDGNRAEKLFF	TGCGCCAGCAGCCAAGATGGAAACAGGGCTGAAAAACTGTTTTTT	NA	NA	TRBV4-3	TRBJ1-4
CAWSVGTAWGGYTF	TGTGCCTGGAGTGTGGGTACAGCTTGGGGTGGCTACACCTTC	once	NA	TRBV30	TRBJ1-2